This T cell receptor (beta chain) comes out of a study of T-cell memory formation after mild COVID-19. Whole-study context: Largely donor-specific sequence clusters came from two donors.

This clonotype was observed a few times. It was 5'RACE with constant-segment primers that produced the TCR alpha and TCR beta cDNA libraries, which carried sample barcodes and UMIs. TCRdb fed the 5' RACE reads into MiXCR, producing one record per CDR3 protein. Among about 300,000 distinct CDR3 sequences, roughly 21% were seen once, and the ten largest hold around 20%. Looked up from germline, CDR1 is LGHNA and CDR2 is YNFKEQ. Trimming took 1 base from V and 1 from J, leaving 13 bases between them. CDR3 size: 16 residues. The sequencing input was PBMCs or a T cell subset sorted from them (not recorded which). The sequence derives from a man younger than 30 who had mild COVID-19 (a few samples of this study predate the infection). Cell type and time point are not known. This chain links TRBV4-2 with TRBJ2-5, with D possibly matching TRBD1 (6 bases). This CDR3 is CASSQGRGQVQETQYF. The CDR3 nucleotides are TGTGCCAGCAGCCAAGGCAGGGGCCAAGTCCAAGAGACCCAGTACTTC.